Listed below are T cell receptor beta chains from one sample, sequenced in a study of T cells in Graves' hyperthyroidism and ophthalmopathy. Each CDR3 protein gets one entry after TCRdb re-called the multiplex PCR reads with MiXCR. The data show under 500,000 distinct CDR3 sequences, over 12% seen once. Material: blood. The source of these receptors is a middle-aged man with Graves' ophthalmopathy. The CDR3 runs from the conserved cysteine through the conserved F or W. Fields, in order: D gene, clone size, J gene, V gene, CDR3 DNA, CDR3 protein. The D gene is left open where the match is weak. The size field is filled for only some rows; it gives once, few, many or a size class.

d_gene: TRBD1; abundance: many; j_gene: TRBJ2-4; v_gene: TRBV13; CDR3nt: TGTGCCAGCAGCTTCCGACAGGGGAGCCAGAACATTCAGTACTTC; CDR3aa: CASSFRQGSQNIQYF
d_gene: TRBD2; abundance: few; j_gene: TRBJ2-3; v_gene: TRBV27; CDR3nt: TGTGCCAGCAGTTTATTTCTAGCGGGAGGCACAGATACGCAGTATTTT; CDR3aa: CASSLFLAGGTDTQYF
d_gene: -; abundance: few; j_gene: TRBJ1-1; v_gene: TRBV5-4; CDR3nt: TGTGCCAGCAGCTTGCCTTCACGACAGGCTTACACTGAAGCTTTCTTT; CDR3aa: CASSLPSRQAYTEAFF
d_gene: -; abundance: many; j_gene: TRBJ2-1; v_gene: TRBV20-1; CDR3nt: TGCAGTGCTTGGATCCCGGGGAATGAGCAGTTCTTC; CDR3aa: CSAWIPGNEQFF
d_gene: -; abundance: many; j_gene: TRBJ2-1; v_gene: TRBV5-1; CDR3nt: TGCGCCAGCAGCTTGAGGGCGAGCTCCTACAATGAGCAGTTCTTC; CDR3aa: CASSLRASSYNEQFF
d_gene: -; abundance: -; j_gene: TRBJ1-6; v_gene: TRBV29-1; CDR3nt: TGCAGCGGTGCAGGGTCAGGGTCCTCTAGGAGCTCCTATAATTCACCCCTCGACTTT; CDR3aa: CSGAGSGSSRSSYNSPLDF
d_gene: -; abundance: few; j_gene: TRBJ2-7; v_gene: TRBV6-2/TRBV6-3; CDR3nt: TGTGCCAGCAGTGGGTTCTCGGGGGAGCAGTACTTC; CDR3aa: CASSGFSGEQYF
d_gene: -; abundance: many; j_gene: TRBJ1-1; v_gene: TRBV27; CDR3nt: TGTGCCAGCCTAACCACAGGGTTGGGCACTGAAGCTTTCTTT; CDR3aa: CASLTTGLGTEAFF
d_gene: TRBD1; abundance: many; j_gene: TRBJ2-3; v_gene: TRBV9; CDR3nt: TGTGCCAGCAGCGGAATGAAGACAGGGCCGTCAGATACGCAGTATTTT; CDR3aa: CASSGMKTGPSDTQYF
d_gene: -; abundance: many; j_gene: TRBJ2-3; v_gene: TRBV28; CDR3nt: TGTGCCAGCAGTTCGGACGGCTACACAGATACGCAGTATTTT; CDR3aa: CASSSDGYTDTQYF
d_gene: TRBD2; abundance: -; j_gene: TRBJ2-7; v_gene: TRBV15; CDR3nt: TGTGCCACCAGCAGAGGGATGACTAGCGGGAGGTCGAGCTCCTACGAGCAGTACTTC; CDR3aa: CATSRGMTSGRSSSYEQYF
d_gene: TRBD1; abundance: -; j_gene: TRBJ2-5; v_gene: TRBV24-1; CDR3nt: TGTGCCACCAGCGACAGGGTCCAAGAGACCCAGTACTTC; CDR3aa: CATSDRVQETQYF
d_gene: TRBD2; abundance: few; j_gene: TRBJ2-4; v_gene: TRBV24-1; CDR3nt: TGTGCCACCAGCCCTCGACTAGCGGGACATATTCAGTACTTC; CDR3aa: CATSPRLAGHIQYF
d_gene: -; abundance: many; j_gene: TRBJ1-1; v_gene: TRBV5-6; CDR3nt: TGTGCCAGCAGCTTGCGGCATCAGGCCACTGAAGCTTTCTTT; CDR3aa: CASSLRHQATEAFF